This T cell receptor beta chain originates from a study of regulatory T cells. Germline-derived CDR1 and CDR2 are MDHEN and SYDVKM. This CDR3 comprises 15 residues. The germline V and J ends were trimmed by 8 bases and 4 bases, with 18 bases remaining between them. Amplification used 52 TRBV primers and 13 TRBJ primers. TCRdb's table, derived via immunoSEQ multiplex PCR, lists solely in-frame clones and lacks some. The sample has about 17,000 clones, roughly nine tenths seen once. This sequence joins TRBV28 and TRBJ2-1; D is possibly TRBD2 (6 bases). The source of this sequence is a person in their late teens or twenties with CD3G deficiency. Sample: CD8+ T cells sorted from blood. CDR3 protein: CASSIGGRMYNEQFF. CDR3 nucleotides: TGTGCCAGCTCGATCGGGGGACGGATGTACAATGAGCAGTTCTTC. The full variable domain, rest sourced from reference TRBV28 and TRBJ2-1, is DVKVTQSSRYLVKRTGEKVFLECVQDMDHENMFWYRQDPGLGLRLIYFSYDVKMKEKGDIPEGYSVSREKKERFSLILESASTNQTSMYLCASSIGGRMYNEQFFGPGTRLTVL.